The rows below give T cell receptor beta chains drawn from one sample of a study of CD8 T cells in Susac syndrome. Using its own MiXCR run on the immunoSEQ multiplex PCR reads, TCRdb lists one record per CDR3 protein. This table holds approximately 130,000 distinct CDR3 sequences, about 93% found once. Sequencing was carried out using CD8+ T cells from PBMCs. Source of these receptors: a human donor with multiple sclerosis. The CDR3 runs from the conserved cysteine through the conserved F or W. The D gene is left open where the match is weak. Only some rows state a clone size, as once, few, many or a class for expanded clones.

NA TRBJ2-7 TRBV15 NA TGTGCCACCTCTAACCCGACTGACTACGAGCAGTACTTC CATSNPTDYEQYF
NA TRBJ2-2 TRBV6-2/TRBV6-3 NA TGTGCCAGCAGTCAAGTCGTCCCGGAGCTGTTTTTT CASSQVVPELFF
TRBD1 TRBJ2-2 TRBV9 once TGTGCCAGCAGGGAAGGGCAGGGGGACGCGAACACCGGGGAGCTGTTTTTT CASREGQGDANTGELFF
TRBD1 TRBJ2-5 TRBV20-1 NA TGCAGTGCTCGCCGGGACAGGGTCGAGACCCAGTACTTC CSARRDRVETQYF
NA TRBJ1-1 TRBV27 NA TGTGCCAGCAGTTTGTCGGGGGAGGAAGCTTTCTTT CASSLSGEEAFF
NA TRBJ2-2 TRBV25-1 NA TGTGCCAGCAGTGAGGCAGGGTTCACCGGGGAGCTGTTTTTT CASSEAGFTGELFF
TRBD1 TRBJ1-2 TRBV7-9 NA TGTGCCAGCAGCTTAGTGGACAGGAACTATGGCTACACCTTC CASSLVDRNYGYTF
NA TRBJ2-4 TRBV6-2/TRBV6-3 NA TGTGCCAGCAGTTCCCCAATTACAGGAAAGGACATTCAGTACTTC CASSSPITGKDIQYF
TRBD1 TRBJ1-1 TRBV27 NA TGTGCCAGCAGTTACAGGGGGGCTAACACTGAAGCTTTCTTT CASSYRGANTEAFF
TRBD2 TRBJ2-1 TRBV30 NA TGTGCCTGGAAGAAGAGACTTAGCGGGAGGATGTACAATGAGCAGTTCTTC CAWKKRLSGRMYNEQFF
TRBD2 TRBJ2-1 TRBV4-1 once TGCGCCAGCAGCCAATTGACTACTAGCGTAGTATACAATGAGCAGTTCTTC CASSQLTTSVVYNEQFF
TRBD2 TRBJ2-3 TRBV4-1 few TGCGCCAGCAGCCAAGGGGTACTAGCGATCACAGATACGCAGTATTTT CASSQGVLAITDTQYF
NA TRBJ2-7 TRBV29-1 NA TGCAGCGTTGAGGGGACATTCCAAGGCTCCTACGAGCAGTACTTC CSVEGTFQGSYEQYF
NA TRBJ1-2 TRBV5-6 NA TGTGCCAGCAGCCCTCAGGGGTACTATGGCTACACCTTC CASSPQGYYGYTF
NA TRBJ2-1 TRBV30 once TGTGCCTGGTCCCCCGGGGCCCTGCCCGATGAGCAGTTCTTC CAWSPGALPDEQFF
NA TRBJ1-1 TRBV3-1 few TGTGCCAGCAGCCAAGATGAAGGGATGAACACTGAAGCTTTCTTT CASSQDEGMNTEAFF
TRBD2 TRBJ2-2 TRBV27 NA TGTGCCAGCAGTTCCTTCGGCGGGACTAGTGACTTTGCCGGGGAGCTGTTTTTT CASSSFGGTSDFAGELFF